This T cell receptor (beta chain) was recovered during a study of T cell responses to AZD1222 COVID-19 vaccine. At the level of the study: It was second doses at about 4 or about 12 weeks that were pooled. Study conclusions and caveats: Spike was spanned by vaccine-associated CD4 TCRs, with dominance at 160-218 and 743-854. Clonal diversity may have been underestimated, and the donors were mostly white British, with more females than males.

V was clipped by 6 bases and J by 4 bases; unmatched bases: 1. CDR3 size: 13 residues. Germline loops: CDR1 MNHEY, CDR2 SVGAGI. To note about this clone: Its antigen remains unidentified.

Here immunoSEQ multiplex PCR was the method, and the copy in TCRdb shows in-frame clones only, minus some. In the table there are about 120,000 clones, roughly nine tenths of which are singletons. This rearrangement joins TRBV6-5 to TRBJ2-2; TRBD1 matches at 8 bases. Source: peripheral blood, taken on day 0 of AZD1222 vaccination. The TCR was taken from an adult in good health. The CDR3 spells CASRQGATGELFF. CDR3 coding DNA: TGTGCCAGCAGGCAGGGGGCCACCGGGGAGCTGTTTTTT.